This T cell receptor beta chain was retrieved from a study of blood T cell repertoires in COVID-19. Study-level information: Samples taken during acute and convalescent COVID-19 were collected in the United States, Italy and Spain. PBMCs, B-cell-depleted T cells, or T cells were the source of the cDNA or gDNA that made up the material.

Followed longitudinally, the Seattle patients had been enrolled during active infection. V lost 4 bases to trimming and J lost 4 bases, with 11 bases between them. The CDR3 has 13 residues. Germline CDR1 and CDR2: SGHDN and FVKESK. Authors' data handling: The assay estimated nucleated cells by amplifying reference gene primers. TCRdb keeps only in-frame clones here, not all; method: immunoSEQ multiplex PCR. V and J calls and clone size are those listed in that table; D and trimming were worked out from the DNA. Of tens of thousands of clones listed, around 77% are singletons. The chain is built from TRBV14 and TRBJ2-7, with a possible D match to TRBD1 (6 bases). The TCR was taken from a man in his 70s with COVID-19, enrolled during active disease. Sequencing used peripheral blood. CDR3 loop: CASSLPRGYEQYF. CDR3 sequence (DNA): TGTGCCAGCAGCCTCCCGAGGGGGTACGAGCAGTACTTC.